This entry describes one TCR beta chain. The sample originates from a study of T cell changes during pregnancy in multiple sclerosis. Trimming cost V 3 bases and J 2 bases; bases outside gene matches: 3. Germline V gene lookup returns CDR1 SGHTA and CDR2 FQGNSA. The CDR3 spans 14 residues. Profiling relied on immunoSEQ multiplex PCR, and the TCRdb table lists in-frame clones only, not all of them. Here the sample spans 95,000 to 110,000 clones, 92% being singletons. The sample in question was peripheral blood, obtained after pregnancy. This TCR was sampled from a female donor with multiple sclerosis, enrolled in a pregnancy study. The J gene is TRBJ1-1, the V gene TRBV7-2; 7 bases line up with TRBD1. CDR3 nucleotides: TGTGCCAGCAGCTTTGGGACAGTTAACACTGAAGCTTTCTTT. This sequence encodes CASSFGTVNTEAFF.